This T cell receptor (beta chain) was sequenced during a study of shared clonotypes between healthy human individuals. Study-wide background: Aged between 18 and 49, the donors were a couple of women and three men.

Naivety among CD8 cells was defined by CD45RO negativity and positive CCR7 selection, thereby excluding terminally differentiated effector memory CD45RA+ cells. Donors, healthy HIV-negative adults, lacked recent acute infections or vaccinations. V gave up 1 base and J gave up 1 base, with 8 bases separating them. CDR3 length equals 14 residues. From germline, CDR1 is SGHDN and CDR2 FVKESK. The data were produced by immunoSEQ multiplex PCR, yet TCRdb's version contains in-frame clones alone and is incomplete. The sample has about 2 million clones, about 94% seen once; the top ten hold about 1.1%. Sequencing was performed on naive CD8+ T cells sorted from blood. The TCR was taken from a man aged 18 to 35 in good health. The chain employs TRBV14 and TRBJ2-7; the D is unclear. Here the CDR3 reads CASSQGRFSYEQYF. The DNA of the CDR3 is TGTGCCAGCAGCCAAGGCCGGTTTTCCTACGAGCAGTACTTC. Combining the CDR3 with reference TRBV14 and TRBJ2-7 gives the whole variable domain EAGVTQFPSHSVIEKGQTVTLRCDPISGHDNLYWYRRVMGKEIKFLLHFVKESKQDESGMPNNRFLAERTGGTYSTLKVQPAELEDSGVYFCASSQGRFSYEQYFGPGTRLTVT.